Listed below are T cell receptor beta chains from one sample, sequenced in a study of shared clonotypes between healthy human individuals. Repertoires were generated with immunoSEQ multiplex PCR, while TCRdb's copy carries only in-frame clones and drops some. The sample has about 490,000 clones, over 65% seen once. Source material: PBMCs. The receptors come from a woman between 35 and 50 years old in good health. Some clones in this sample may be carry-over from other donors' samples. The CDR3 runs from the conserved cysteine through the conserved F or W. A D gene is named only where the DNA matches it firmly. Size tells how often a clone was seen (once, few, many) or the class of an expanded clone, and some rows leave it out.

d_call clone_size j_call v_call cdr3_nt cdr3_aa
. once TRBJ2-5 TRBV2 TGTGCCAGCAGTCCTAGAATGGAGACCCAGTACTTC CASSPRMETQYF
TRBD2 . TRBJ2-2 TRBV7-2 TGTGCCAGCAGCTTCAAAGGGACTAGGGGGGTCGGGGAGCTGTTTTTT CASSFKGTRGVGELFF
. . TRBJ1-1 TRBV2 TGTGCCAGCAGAACCGACGGGCGGGGCACTGAAGCTTTCTTT CASRTDGRGTEAFF
. . TRBJ1-1 TRBV30 TGTGCCTGGACCGTCGGGAACACTGAAGCTTTCTTT CAWTVGNTEAFF
. once TRBJ1-3 TRBV5-1 TGCGCCAGTCTCTTTAGGGGGGCTGGAAACACCATATATTTT CASLFRGAGNTIYF
TRBD2 . TRBJ2-3 TRBV7-2 TGTGCCAGCAGCCCTCTACGGACTAGCGGCACAGATACGCAGTATTTT CASSPLRTSGTDTQYF
TRBD1 . TRBJ1-2 TRBV6-5 TGTGCCAGCAGTCGGGACAGGGCTAACTATGGCTACACCTTC CASSRDRANYGYTF
TRBD2 . TRBJ2-1 TRBV28 TGTGCCAGCAGCCCCTTATTCACTAGCGCAGTTTTATACAATGAGCAGTTCTTC CASSPLFTSAVLYNEQFF
. few TRBJ1-4 TRBV5-4 TGTGCCAGCAGCCCGACGGGGGGATCGTTGAGTGAAAAACTGTTTTTT CASSPTGGSLSEKLFF
. . TRBJ1-1 TRBV5-1 TGCGCCAGCAGCCACCAGACAAGCGCAACGAACACTGAAGCTTTCTTT CASSHQTSATNTEAFF